This passage covers 12 T cell receptor beta chains from one sample sequenced in a study of blood T cell repertoires in COVID-19. Measured with immunoSEQ multiplex PCR; TCRdb has only the in-frame clones, and not every one. The sample contains 62,000 or so clones, 88% of which appear only once. Sequencing used peripheral blood. Receptors were obtained from a human donor in a cohort sampled during active COVID-19.

This clone was seen a single time. The gene calls are TRBV6-5 and TRBJ2-2; 8 bases are a match to TRBD2. J lost 4 bases, V lost 7 bases, and 8 bases had no gene match. Germline V lookup: CDR1 MNHEY, CDR2 SVGAGI. The CDR3 loop spans 15 amino acids. The CDR3 DNA reads as TGTGCCAGCAAATTCAGTCGGGAGGGCACCGGGGAGCTGTTTTTT. Amino acid sequence: CASKFSREGTGELFF.

This clone was observed a single time. The rearrangement links TRBV28 to TRBJ2-1; 8 bases are a match to TRBD2. The junction had 8 bases not matched to a gene; V was cut back by 3 bases and J by 4 bases. Germline V gene sequence: CDR1 MDHEN, CDR2 SYDVKM. The CDR3 is 16 residues long. CDR3 residues: CASSLRVAGRYNEQFF. The CDR3 nucleotides read TGTGCCAGCAGTTTGCGGGTAGCGGGAAGGTACAATGAGCAGTTCTTC.

In this sample, this clone turned up a few times. The CDR3, as DNA: TGTGCCAGCAGTTACAGGAGGGAGGAGGCCTATGGCTACACCTTC. Its protein product is CASSYRREEAYGYTF. The gene calls are TRBV6-2 or TRBV6-3 and TRBJ1-2, with D unclear. V was trimmed by 2 bases and J by 4 bases, leaving 14 bases between them. The CDR3 covers 15 residues. Per germline, CDR1 MNHEY and CDR2 SVGEGT.

This clone was observed once. V usage is TRBV2 and J usage is TRBJ1-5; tentative D call: TRBD1 (5 bases). Germline V gene sequence: CDR1 SNHLY, CDR2 FYNNEI. The CDR3 extends over 13 amino acids. Trimming shortened V by 8 bases and J by 0 bases, and 8 bases separated the two germline ends. This CDR3 is CASRTNSNQPQHF. DNA of the CDR3: TGTGCCAGCCGGACAAATAGCAATCAGCCCCAGCATTTT.

J is TRBJ2-7 and V is TRBV5-6; 10 positions match TRBD1. Trimming removed 4 bases from V and 0 bases from J; junction bases left unmatched: 10. This CDR3 has 17 amino acids. Germline CDR1 is SGHDT and CDR2 is YYEEEE. The CDR3 nucleotides read TGTGCCAGCAGCATACCGACAGGGGGCACAAGCTCCTACGAGCAGTACTTC. Its translation is CASSIPTGGTSSYEQYF.

The V call is TRBV19, the J call TRBJ2-3; 7 bases fit TRBD2. Germline-derived CDR1 and CDR2 are LNHDA and SQIVND (reference sequence). The CDR3 runs to 15 residues. J gave up 8 bases and V 5 bases, and 13 bases lay outside the gene matches. CDR3 in amino acids: CASSPTSASIFTQYF. CDR3 DNA sequence: TGTGCCAGTAGTCCTACTAGCGCCAGCATCTTTACGCAGTATTTT.

In this sample, this clone turned up once. This rearrangement joins TRBV7-8 to TRBJ1-2, with 8 bases matching TRBD1. This CDR3 has 12 amino acids. Germline V gene data show CDR1 as SGHVS and CDR2 as FQNEAQ. V dropped 4 bases and J dropped 9; count of bases not matched to a gene: 4. CDR3 nucleotide sequence: TGTGCCAGCAGCTCCCGACAGGGGAGCTACACCTTC. Residues: CASSSRQGSYTF.

The chain employs TRBV19 and TRBJ2-7; a weak D match, TRBD1 (6 bases). Looked up from germline, CDR1 is LNHDA and CDR2 is SQIVND (reference sequence). V lost 3 bases and J 3 bases, leaving 12 bases between the germline ends. CDR3 length: 14 residues. The CDR3 region is CASSIGRGSYEQYF. CDR3 bases: TGTGCCAGTAGTATTGGCAGGGGAAGCTACGAGCAGTACTTC. Combining the CDR3 with reference TRBV19 and TRBJ2-7 gives the whole variable domain DGGITQSPKYLFRKEGQNVTLSCEQNLNHDAMYWYRQDPGQGLRLIYYSQIVNDFQKGDIAEGYSVSREKKESFPLTVTSAQKNPTAFYLCASSIGRGSYEQYFGPGTRLTVT.

The sample holds a few counts of this clone. The CDR3 nucleotides are TGCGCCAGCGGGGGCCACTACGAGCAGTACTTC. Its protein is CASGGHYEQYF. The chain recombines TRBV10-1 with TRBJ2-7; possible D gene TRBD1, 6 bases. CDR1 and CDR2 from the germline V gene are WNHNN and SYGVQD (reference sequence). There are 11 residues in the CDR3. V was pared by 8 bases and J by 3 bases, with 8 bases between.

This sequence joins TRBV15 and TRBJ1-1; no reliable D call. Germline assignment: CDR1 LNHNV and CDR2 YYDKDF (reference sequence). Trimming stripped 3 bases from V and 1 base from J, with 6 bases between. The CDR3 has 13 residues. This chain's CDR3 is CATSSRGNTEAFF. The CDR3 DNA reads TGTGCCACCAGCAGTAGAGGGAACACTGAAGCTTTCTTT.

The V call is TRBV11-3, the J call TRBJ2-1; no firm D call. CDR1 is SGHNT and CDR2 is YENEEA in the germline V gene. This CDR3 is built from 13 residues. The V end lost 5 bases, the J end lost 8 bases, and 13 bases lay between the germline ends. The CDR3 protein is CASSTTDSYEQFF. CDR3 DNA sequence: TGTGCCAGCAGCACGACCGACTCGTATGAGCAGTTCTTC.

This clone showed up just once. The chain uses TRBV11-2 and TRBJ2-1; no firm D call. The CDR3 is made up of 14 amino acids. Trimming left V 5 bases short and J 4 bases short, with 12 bases between. Germline lookup yields CDR1 SGHAT and CDR2 FQNNGV. This CDR3 reads CASSPQPEYNEQFF. In nucleotides, the CDR3 is TGTGCCAGCAGCCCCCAACCAGAATACAATGAGCAGTTCTTC.